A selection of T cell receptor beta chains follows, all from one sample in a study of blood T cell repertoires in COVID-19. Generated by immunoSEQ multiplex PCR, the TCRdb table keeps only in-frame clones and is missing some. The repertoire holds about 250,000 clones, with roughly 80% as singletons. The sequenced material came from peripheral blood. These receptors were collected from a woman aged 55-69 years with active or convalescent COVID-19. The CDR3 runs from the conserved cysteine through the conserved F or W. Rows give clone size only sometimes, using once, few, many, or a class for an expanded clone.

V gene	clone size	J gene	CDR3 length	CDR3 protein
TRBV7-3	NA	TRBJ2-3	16	CASSSRTGVGTDTQYF
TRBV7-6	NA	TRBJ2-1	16	CASSLAPGTTYNEQFF
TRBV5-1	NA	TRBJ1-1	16	CASSLALGQPNTEAFF
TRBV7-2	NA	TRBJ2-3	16	CASSLGWVNQRDTQYF
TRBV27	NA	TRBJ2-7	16	CASSYNPGTGRDEQYF
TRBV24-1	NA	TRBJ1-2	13	CATSDSPNYGYTF
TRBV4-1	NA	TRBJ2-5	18	CASSRLSSGVFSQETQYF
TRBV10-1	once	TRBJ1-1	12	CASGRGNTEAFF
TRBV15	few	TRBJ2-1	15	CATSPLGDRGNEQFF
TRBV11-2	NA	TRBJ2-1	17	CASSPLDRGGAYNEQFF
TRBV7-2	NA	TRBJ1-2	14	CASSLSVQSDGYTF
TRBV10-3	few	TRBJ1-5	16	CAISETQTGDNQPQHF
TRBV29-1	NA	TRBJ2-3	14	CSVRTSGNTDTQYF
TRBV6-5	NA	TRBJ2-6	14	CASSYTGGANVLTF
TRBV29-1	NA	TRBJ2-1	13	CSVEAQGNVGGFF
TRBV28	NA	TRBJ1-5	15	CASSPPRQGIQPQHF
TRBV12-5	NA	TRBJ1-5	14	CASGPDRGYQPQHF
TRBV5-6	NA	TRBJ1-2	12	CASSLEDYGYTF
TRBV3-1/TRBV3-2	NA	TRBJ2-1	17	CASSQDIASGRYNEQFF
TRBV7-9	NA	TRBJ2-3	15	CASSPWTSGIYTQYF
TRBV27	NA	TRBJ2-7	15	CASSLTTGASYEQYF
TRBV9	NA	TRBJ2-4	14	CASSVTYRGNIQYF
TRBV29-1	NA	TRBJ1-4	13	CSVARVTNEKLFF
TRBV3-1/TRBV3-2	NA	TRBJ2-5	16	CASSPARTSGGETQYF
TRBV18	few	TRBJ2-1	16	CASSPQVAGGYNEQFF
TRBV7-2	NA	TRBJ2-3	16	CASSFSLASSTDTQYF
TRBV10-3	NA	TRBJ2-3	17	CAINRGIGGLDTDTQYF
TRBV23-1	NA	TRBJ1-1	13	CAGNRVLNTEAFF
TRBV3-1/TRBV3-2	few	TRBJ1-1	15	CASSPLSRQGTEAFF
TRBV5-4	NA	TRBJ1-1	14	CASSLELLNTEAFF
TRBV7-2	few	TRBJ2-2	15	CASSRTGANTGELFF
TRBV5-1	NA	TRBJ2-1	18	CASSPAGSGRGSYNEQFF
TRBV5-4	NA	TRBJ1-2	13	CASSLEPSGGYTF
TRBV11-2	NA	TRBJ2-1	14	CASSLASGYNEQFF
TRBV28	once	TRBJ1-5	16	CASSPRDRGDNQPQHF
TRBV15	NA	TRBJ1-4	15	CATSGTGRAYEKLFF
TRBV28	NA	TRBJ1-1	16	CASSGTGILPNTEAFF
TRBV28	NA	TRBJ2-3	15	CASTPVGLAIDTQYF
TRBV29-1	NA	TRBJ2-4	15	CSVAGSGGPKNIQYF
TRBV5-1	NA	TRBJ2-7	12	CASSPGTGEQYF
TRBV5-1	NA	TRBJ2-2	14	CASTGTANTGELFF